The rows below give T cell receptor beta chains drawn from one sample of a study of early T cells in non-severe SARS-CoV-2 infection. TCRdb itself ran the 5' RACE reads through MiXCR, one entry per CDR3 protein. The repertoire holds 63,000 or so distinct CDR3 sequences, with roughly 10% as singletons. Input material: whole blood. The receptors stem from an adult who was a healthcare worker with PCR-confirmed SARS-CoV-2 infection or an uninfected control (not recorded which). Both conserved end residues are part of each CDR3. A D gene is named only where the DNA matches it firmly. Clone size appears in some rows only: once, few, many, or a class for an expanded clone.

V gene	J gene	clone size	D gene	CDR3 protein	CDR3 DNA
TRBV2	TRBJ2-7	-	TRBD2	CASSVGRAGYMAEQYF	TGTGCCAGCAGTGTAGGGAGGGCGGGATATATGGCCGAGCAGTACTTC
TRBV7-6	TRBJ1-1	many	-	CASSLRDGGNTEAFF	TGTGCCAGCAGCTTAAGGGACGGGGGTAACACTGAAGCTTTCTTT
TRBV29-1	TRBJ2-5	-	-	CSFRGLGETQYF	TGCAGCTTCAGGGGTCTTGGTGAGACCCAGTACTTC
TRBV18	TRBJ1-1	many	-	CASSPRLGEGTEAFF	TGTGCCAGCTCACCACGGTTAGGGGAGGGCACTGAAGCTTTCTTT
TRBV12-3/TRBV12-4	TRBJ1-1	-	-	CASSSTSKAFF	TGTGCCAGCAGTTCGACCTCGAAAGCTTTCTTT
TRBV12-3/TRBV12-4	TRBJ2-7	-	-	CASSLVASPGGEQYF	TGTGCCAGCAGTTTAGTGGCTAGCCCAGGAGGCGAGCAGTACTTC
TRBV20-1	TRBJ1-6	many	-	CSARGGRNSPLHF	TGCAGTGCTAGGGGTGGCAGAAATTCACCCCTCCACTTT
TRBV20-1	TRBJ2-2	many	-	CSARDARAGELFF	TGCAGTGCTAGAGATGCCCGGGCCGGGGAGCTGTTTTTT
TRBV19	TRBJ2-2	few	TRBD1	CASYHGTGYTGELFF	TGTGCCAGTTATCACGGGACAGGATACACCGGGGAGCTGTTTTTT
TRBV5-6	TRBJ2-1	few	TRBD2	CASSSSGGLQFF	TGTGCCAGCAGCTCTAGCGGGGGCCTCCAGTTCTTC
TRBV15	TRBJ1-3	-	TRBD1	CATSRTTGTPGNTIYF	TGTGCCACCAGCAGGACGACAGGGACGCCTGGAAACACCATATATTTT
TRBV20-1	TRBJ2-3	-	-	CSARPKHPSSTDTQYF	TGCAGTGCTCGTCCAAAGCATCCTTCTAGCACAGATACGCAGTATTTT
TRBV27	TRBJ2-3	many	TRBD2	CASMAGDTDTQYF	TGTGCCAGCATGGCGGGGGACACAGATACGCAGTATTTT
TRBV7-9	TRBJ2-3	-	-	CASSPKGVKGDTQYF	TGTGCCAGCAGCCCGAAGGGGGTGAAGGGCGATACGCAGTATTTT
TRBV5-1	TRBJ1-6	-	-	CASSLEGWSSYNSPLHF	TGCGCCAGCAGCTTGGAGGGGTGGAGCTCCTATAATTCACCCCTCCACTTT
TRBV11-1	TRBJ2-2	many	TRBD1	CASSLRGTVGGTGELFF	TGTGCCAGCAGCTTAAGGGGGACAGTCGGCGGCACCGGGGAGCTGTTTTTT
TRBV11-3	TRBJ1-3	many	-	CASSNDGSSGNTIYF	TGTGCCAGCAGCAACGACGGGAGCTCTGGAAACACCATATATTTT
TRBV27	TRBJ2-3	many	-	CASIPGGSTDTQYF	TGTGCCAGCATTCCCGGTGGGAGCACAGATACGCAGTATTTT
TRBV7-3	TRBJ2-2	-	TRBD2	CASSSLAGNTGELFF	TGTGCCAGCAGCTCACTAGCGGGTAACACCGGGGAGCTGTTTTTT
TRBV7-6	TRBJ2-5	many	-	CASSLSTEVGETQYF	TGTGCCAGCAGCTTATCAACGGAGGTGGGGGAGACCCAGTACTTC
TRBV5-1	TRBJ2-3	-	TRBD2	CASSPGLAGGPSTDTQYF	TGCGCCAGCAGCCCCGGACTAGCGGGGGGGCCGAGCACAGATACGCAGTATTTT
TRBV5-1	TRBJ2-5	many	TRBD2	CASSYPLNTSGRTPETQYF	TGCGCCAGCAGCTATCCGCTAAATACTAGCGGGAGGACCCCAGAGACCCAGTACTTC
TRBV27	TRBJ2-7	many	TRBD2	CASSLVGGALEQYF	TGTGCCAGCAGCCTCGTCGGGGGGGCTCTCGAGCAGTACTTC
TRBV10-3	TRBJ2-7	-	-	CAISERGQSYSYEQYF	TGTGCCATCAGTGAGCGGGGGCAGAGCTACTCCTACGAGCAGTACTTC
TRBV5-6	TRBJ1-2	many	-	CASSLSPGNPYGYTF	TGTGCCAGCAGCTTGTCCCCAGGGAACCCCTATGGCTACACCTTC
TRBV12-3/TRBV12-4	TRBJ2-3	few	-	CASSLELDTQYF	TGTGCCAGCAGTTTGGAACTTGATACGCAGTATTTT
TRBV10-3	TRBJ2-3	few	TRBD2	CAISLGAGGDTQYF	TGTGCCATCAGCCTAGGGGCGGGAGGCGATACGCAGTATTTT
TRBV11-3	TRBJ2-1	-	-	CASSPASSSYNEQFF	TGTGCCAGCAGTCCTGCCTCTAGCTCCTACAATGAGCAGTTCTTC
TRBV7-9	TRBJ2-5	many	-	CASSPRGAGQETQYF	TGTGCCAGCAGCCCCAGGGGGGCGGGTCAAGAGACCCAGTACTTC
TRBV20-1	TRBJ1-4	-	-	CSALDSTTNEKLFF	TGCAGTGCTCTTGACAGCACAACTAATGAAAAACTGTTTTTT
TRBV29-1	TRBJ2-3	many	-	CSVGDGTSTDTQYF	TGCAGCGTGGGGGACGGCACTAGCACAGATACGCAGTATTTT
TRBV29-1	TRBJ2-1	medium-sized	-	CSVEVGQPYNEQFF	TGCAGCGTTGAAGTCGGACAGCCCTACAATGAGCAGTTCTTC
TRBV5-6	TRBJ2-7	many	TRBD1	CASRLDRGPYEQYF	TGTGCCAGCAGACTGGACAGGGGGCCCTACGAGCAGTACTTC